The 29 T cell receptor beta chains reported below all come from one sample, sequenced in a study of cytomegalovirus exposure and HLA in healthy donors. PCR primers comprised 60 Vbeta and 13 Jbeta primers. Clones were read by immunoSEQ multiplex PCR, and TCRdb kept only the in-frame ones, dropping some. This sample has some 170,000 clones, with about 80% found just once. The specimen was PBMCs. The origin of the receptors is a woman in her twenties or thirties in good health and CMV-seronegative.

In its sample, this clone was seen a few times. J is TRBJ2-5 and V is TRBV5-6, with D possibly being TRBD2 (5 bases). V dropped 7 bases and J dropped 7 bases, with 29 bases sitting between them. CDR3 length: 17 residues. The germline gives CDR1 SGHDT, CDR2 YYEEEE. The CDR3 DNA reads TGTGCCAGCGCTGGACGGGAAGTTAAAAACACCCCCTGGACCCAGTACTTC. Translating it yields CASAGREVKNTPWTQYF.

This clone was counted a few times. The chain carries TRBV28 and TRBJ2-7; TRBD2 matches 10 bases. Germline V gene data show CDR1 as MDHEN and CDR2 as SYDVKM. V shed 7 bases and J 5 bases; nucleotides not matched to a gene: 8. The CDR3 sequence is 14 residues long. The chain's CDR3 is CASNPSGSRNEQYF. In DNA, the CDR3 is TGTGCCAGCAATCCTAGCGGGAGTAGAAACGAGCAGTACTTC.

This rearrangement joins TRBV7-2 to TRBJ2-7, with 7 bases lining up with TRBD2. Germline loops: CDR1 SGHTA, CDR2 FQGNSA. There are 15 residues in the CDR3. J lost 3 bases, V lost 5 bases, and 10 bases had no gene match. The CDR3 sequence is CASSRPGRGVYEQYF. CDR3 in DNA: TGTGCCAGCAGCCGACCGGGGAGGGGTGTCTACGAGCAGTACTTC.

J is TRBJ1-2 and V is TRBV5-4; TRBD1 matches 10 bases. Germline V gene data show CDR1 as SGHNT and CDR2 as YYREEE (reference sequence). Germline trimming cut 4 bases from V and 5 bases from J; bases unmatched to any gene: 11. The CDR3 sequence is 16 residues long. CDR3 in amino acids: CASSHRTGQGGYGYTF. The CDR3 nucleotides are TGTGCCAGCAGCCACCGAACCGGACAGGGGGGGTATGGCTACACCTTC.

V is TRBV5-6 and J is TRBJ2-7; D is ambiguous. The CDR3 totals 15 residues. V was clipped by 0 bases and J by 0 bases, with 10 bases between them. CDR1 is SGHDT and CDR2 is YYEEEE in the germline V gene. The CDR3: CASSLAGDFSYEQYF. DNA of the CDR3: TGTGCCAGCAGCTTGGCCGGAGACTTCTCCTACGAGCAGTACTTC.

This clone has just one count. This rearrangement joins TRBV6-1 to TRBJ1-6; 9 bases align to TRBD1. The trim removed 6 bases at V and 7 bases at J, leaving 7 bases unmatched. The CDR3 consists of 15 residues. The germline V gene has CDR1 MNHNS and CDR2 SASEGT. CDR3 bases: TGTGCCAGCAGCGGACCTGGACAGGGGAATTCACCCCTCCACTTT. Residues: CASSGPGQGNSPLHF.

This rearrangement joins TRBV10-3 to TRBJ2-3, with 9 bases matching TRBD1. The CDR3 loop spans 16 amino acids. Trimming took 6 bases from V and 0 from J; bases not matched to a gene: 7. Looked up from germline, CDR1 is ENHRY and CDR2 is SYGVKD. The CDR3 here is CAIRNLGTGSTDTQYF. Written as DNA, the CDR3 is TGTGCCATCAGAAACCTGGGGACAGGGAGCACAGATACGCAGTATTTT.

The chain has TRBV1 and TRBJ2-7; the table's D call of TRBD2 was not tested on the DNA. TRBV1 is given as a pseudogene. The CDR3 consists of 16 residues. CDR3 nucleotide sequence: TGCACCAGCAGCCAACGACTCCTCTTAGAGAGATACGAGCAGTACTTC. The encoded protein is CTSSQRLLLERYEQYF.

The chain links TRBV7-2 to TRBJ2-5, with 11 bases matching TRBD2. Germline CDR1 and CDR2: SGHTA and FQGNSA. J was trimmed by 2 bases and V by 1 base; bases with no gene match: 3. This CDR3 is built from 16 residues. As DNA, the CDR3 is TGTGCCAGCAGCTTAGGGGCTAGCGGGGGGCAAGAGACCCAGTACTTC. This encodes CASSLGASGGQETQYF.

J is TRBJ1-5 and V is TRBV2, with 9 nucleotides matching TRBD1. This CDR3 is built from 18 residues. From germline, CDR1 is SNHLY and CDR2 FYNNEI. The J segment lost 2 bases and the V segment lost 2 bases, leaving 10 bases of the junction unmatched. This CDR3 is CASSEPGTGWWGNQPQHF. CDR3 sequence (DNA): TGTGCCAGCAGTGAACCCGGGACAGGGTGGTGGGGCAATCAGCCCCAGCATTTT.

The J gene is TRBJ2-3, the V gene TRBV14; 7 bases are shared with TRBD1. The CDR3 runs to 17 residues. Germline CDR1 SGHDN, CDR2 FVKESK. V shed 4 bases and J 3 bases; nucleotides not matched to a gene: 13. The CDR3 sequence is CASSPSWTGPLTDTQYF. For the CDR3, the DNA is TGTGCCAGCAGCCCCTCCTGGACAGGCCCCCTTACAGATACGCAGTATTTT.

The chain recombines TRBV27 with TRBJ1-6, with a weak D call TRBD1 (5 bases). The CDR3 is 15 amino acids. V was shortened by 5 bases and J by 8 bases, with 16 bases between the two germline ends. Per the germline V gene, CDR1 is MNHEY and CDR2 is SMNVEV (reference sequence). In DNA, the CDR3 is TGTGCCAGCAGTCCCCTGGGGATACAGGATTCACCCCTCCACTTT. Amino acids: CASSPLGIQDSPLHF.

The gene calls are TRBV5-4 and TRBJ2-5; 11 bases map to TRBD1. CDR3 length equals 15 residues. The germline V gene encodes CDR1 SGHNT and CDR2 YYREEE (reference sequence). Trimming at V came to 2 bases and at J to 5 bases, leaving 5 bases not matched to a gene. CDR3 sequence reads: CASSFPGQGVETQYF. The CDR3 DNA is TGTGCCAGCAGCTTCCCGGGACAGGGGGTGGAGACCCAGTACTTC.

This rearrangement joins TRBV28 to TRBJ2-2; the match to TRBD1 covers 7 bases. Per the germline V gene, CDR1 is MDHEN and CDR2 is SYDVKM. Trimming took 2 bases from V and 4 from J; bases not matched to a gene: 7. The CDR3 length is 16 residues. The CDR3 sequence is CASSLRTDRPTGELFF. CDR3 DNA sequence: TGTGCCAGCAGTTTACGTACGGACAGGCCCACCGGGGAGCTGTTTTTT.

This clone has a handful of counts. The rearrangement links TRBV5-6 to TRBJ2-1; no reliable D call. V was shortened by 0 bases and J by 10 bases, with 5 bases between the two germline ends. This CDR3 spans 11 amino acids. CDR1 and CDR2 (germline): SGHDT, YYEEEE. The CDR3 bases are TGTGCCAGCAGCTTGGTCGGGGAGCAGTTCTTC. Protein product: CASSLVGEQFF.

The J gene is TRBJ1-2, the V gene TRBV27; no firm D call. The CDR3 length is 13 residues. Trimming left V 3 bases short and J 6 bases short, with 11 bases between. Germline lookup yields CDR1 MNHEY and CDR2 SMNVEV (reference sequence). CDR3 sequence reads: CASSFPGSDGYTF. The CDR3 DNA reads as TGTGCCAGCAGTTTCCCCGGGTCCGATGGCTACACCTTC.

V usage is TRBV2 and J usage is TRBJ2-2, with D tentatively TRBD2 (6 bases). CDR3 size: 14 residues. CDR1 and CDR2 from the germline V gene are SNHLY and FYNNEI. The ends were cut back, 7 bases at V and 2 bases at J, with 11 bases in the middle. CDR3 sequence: CASTKGTNTGELFF. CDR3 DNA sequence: TGTGCCAGCACCAAAGGGACTAACACCGGGGAGCTGTTTTTT. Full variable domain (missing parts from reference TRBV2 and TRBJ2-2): EPEVTQTPSHQVTQMGQEVILRCVPISNHLYFYWYRQILGQKVEFLVSFYNNEISEKSEIFDDQFSVERPDGSNFTLKIRSTKLEDSAMYFCASTKGTNTGELFFGEGSRLTVL.

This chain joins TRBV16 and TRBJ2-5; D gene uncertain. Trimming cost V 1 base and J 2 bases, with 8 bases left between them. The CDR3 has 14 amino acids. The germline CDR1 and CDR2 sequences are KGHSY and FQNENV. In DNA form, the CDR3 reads TGTGCCAGCAGCCAATTCTCTGTACAAGAGACCCAGTACTTC. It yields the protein CASSQFSVQETQYF. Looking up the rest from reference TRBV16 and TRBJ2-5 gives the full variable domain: GEEVAQTPKHLVRGEGQKAKLYCAPIKGHSYVFWYQQVLKNEFKFLISFQNENVFDETGMPKERFSAKCLPNSPCSLEIQATKLEDSAVYFCASSQFSVQETQYFGPGTRLLVL.

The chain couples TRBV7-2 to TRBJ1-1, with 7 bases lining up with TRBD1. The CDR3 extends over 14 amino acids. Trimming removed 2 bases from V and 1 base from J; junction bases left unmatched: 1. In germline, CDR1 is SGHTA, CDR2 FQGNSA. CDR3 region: CASSLQGGNTEAFF. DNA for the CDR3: TGTGCCAGCAGCTTACAGGGGGGGAACACTGAAGCTTTCTTT.

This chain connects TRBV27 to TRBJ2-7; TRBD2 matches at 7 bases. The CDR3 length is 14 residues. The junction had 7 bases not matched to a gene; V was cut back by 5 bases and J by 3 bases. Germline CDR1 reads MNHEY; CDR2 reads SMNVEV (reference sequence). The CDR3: CASSQIERGYEQYF. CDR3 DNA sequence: TGTGCCAGCAGTCAGATAGAGCGGGGCTACGAGCAGTACTTC.

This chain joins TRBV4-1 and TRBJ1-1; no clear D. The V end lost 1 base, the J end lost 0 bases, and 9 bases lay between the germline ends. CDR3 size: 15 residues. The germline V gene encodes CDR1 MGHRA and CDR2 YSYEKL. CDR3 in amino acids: CASSQGYRMNTEAFF. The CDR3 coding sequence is TGCGCCAGCAGCCAAGGGTACAGAATGAACACTGAAGCTTTCTTT.

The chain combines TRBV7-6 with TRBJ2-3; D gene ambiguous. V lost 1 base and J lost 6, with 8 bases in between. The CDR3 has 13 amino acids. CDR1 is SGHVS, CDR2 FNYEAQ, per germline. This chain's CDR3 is CASSLVRADTQYF. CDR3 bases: TGTGCCAGCAGCTTAGTTCGCGCGGATACGCAGTATTTT.

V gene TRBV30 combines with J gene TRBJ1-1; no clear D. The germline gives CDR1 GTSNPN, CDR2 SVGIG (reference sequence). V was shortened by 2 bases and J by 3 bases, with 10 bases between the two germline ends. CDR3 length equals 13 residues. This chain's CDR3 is CAWSPTRDTEAFF. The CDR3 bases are TGTGCCTGGAGTCCGACCCGGGACACTGAAGCTTTCTTT. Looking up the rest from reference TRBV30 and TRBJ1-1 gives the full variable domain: SQTIHQWPATLVQPVGSPLSLECTVEGTSNPNLYWYRQAAGRGLQLLFYSVGIGQISSEVPQNLSASRPQDRQFILSSKKLLLSDSGFYLCAWSPTRDTEAFFGQGTRLTVV.

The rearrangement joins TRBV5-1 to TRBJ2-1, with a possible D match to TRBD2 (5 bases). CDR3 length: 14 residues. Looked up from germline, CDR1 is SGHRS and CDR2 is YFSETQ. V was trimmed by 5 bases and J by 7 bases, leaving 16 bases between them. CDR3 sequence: CASSFSTNGNEQFF. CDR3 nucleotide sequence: TGCGCCAGCAGTTTCTCGACTAACGGAAATGAGCAGTTCTTC.

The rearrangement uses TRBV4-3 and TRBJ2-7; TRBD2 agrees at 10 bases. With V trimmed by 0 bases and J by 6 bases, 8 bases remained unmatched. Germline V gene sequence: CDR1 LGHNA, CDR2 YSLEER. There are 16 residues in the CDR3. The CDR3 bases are TGCGCCAGCAGCCAAGATCGGAGCGGGGGGGCCCCCGAGCAGTACTTC. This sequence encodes CASSQDRSGGAPEQYF.

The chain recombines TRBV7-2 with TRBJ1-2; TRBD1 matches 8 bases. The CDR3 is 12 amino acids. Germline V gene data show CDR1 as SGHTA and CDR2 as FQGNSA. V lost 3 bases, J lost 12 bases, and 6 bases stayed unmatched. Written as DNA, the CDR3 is TGTGCCAGCAGCTTCGGACAGGGAGGGAACACCTTC. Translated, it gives CASSFGQGGNTF. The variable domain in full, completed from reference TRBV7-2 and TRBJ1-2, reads GAGVSQSPSNKVTEKGKDVELRCDPISGHTALYWYRQSLGQGLEFLIYFQGNSAPDKSGLPSDRFSAERTGGSVSTLTIQRTQQEDSAVYLCASSFGQGGNTFGSGTRLTVV.

CDR3 residues: CASSKEGARQPQHF. DNA of the CDR3: TGTGCCAGTAGTAAGGAGGGGGCGCGTCAGCCCCAGCATTTT. The chain links TRBV19 to TRBJ1-5; 7 positions match TRBD1. The CDR3 is 14 residues long. CDR1 and CDR2 from the germline V gene are LNHDA and SQIVND (reference sequence). With V trimmed by 4 bases and J by 6 bases, 6 bases remained unmatched.

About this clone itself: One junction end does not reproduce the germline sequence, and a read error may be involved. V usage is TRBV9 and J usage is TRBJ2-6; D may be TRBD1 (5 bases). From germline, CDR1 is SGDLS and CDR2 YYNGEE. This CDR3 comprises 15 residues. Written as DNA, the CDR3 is TGTGCCAGCAGCGTATCTCTCTCTGGGGCCAACGGCCTGACTTTC. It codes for CASSVSLSGANGLTF.

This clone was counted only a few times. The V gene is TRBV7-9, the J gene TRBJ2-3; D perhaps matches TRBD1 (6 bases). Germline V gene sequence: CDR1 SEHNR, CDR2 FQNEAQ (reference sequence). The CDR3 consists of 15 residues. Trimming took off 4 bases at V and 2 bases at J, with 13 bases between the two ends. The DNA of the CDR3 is TGTGCCAGCAGCTGGACTGCAGGGGTCACAGATACGCAGTATTTT. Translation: CASSWTAGVTDTQYF.